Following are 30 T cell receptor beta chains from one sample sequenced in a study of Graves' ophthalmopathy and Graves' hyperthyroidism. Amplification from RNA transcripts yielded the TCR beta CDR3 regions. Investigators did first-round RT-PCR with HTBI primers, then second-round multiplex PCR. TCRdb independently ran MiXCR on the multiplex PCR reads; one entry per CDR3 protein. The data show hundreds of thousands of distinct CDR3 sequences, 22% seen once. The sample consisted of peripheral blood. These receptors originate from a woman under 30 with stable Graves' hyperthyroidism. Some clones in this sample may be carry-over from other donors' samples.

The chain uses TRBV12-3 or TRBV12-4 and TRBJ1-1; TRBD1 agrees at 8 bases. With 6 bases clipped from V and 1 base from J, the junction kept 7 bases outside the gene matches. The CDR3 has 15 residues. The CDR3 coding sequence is TGTGCCAGCAGCCAGGGGGCCAGGCGGAACACTGAAGCTTTCTTT. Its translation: CASSQGARRNTEAFF.

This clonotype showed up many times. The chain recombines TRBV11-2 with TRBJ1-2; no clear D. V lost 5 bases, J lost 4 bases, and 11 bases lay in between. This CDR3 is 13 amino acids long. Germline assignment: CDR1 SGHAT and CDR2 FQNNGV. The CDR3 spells CASSPSGPYGYTF. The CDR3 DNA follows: TGTGCCAGCAGCCCTTCGGGTCCCTATGGCTACACCTTC.

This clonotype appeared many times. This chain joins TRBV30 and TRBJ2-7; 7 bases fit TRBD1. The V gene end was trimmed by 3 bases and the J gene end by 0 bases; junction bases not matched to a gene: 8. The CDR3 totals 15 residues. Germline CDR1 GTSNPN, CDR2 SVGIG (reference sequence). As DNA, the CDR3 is TGTGCCTGGAGGGGCCTGGGACAGCACTCCTACGAGCAGTACTTC. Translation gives CAWRGLGQHSYEQYF.

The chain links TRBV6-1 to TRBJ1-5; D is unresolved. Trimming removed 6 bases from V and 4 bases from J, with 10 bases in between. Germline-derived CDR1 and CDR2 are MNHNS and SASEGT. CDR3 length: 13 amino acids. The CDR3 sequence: CASRAGLNQPQHF. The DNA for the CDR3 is TGTGCCAGCAGAGCAGGTCTAAATCAGCCCCAGCATTTT.

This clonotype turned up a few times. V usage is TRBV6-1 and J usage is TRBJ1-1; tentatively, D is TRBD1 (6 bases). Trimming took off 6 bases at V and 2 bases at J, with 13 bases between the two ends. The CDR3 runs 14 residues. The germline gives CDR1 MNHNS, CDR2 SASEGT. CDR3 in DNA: TGTGCCAGCAGCAGGGGCAGCGGAAACACTGAAGCTTTCTTT. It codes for CASSRGSGNTEAFF.

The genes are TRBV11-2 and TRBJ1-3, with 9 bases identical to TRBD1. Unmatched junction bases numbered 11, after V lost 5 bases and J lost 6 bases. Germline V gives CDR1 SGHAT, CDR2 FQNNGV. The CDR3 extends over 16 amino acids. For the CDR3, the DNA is TGTGCCAGCAGCCCGACCCCGGGACAGGGAGTAAACACCATATATTTT. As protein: CASSPTPGQGVNTIYF. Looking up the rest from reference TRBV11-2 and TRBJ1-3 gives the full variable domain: EAGVAQSPRYKIIEKRQSVAFWCNPISGHATLYWYQQILGQGPKLLIQFQNNGVVDDSQLPKDRFSAERLKGVDSTLKIQPAKLEDSAVYLCASSPTPGQGVNTIYFGEGSWLTVV.

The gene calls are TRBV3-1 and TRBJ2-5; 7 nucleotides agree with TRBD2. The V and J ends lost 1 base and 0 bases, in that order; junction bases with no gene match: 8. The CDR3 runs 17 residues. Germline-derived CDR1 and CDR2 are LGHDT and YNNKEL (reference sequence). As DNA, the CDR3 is TGTGCCAGCAGCCAAGGCCGGCGGCGGGGGAACCAAGAGACCCAGTACTTC. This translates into CASSQGRRRGNQETQYF.

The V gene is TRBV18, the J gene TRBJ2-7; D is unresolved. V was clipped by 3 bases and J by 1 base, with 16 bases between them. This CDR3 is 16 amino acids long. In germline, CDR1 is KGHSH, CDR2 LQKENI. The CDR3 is CASSPKSRRNSYEQYF. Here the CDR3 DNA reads TGTGCCAGCTCACCGAAGTCCCGGAGAAATTCCTACGAGCAGTACTTC.

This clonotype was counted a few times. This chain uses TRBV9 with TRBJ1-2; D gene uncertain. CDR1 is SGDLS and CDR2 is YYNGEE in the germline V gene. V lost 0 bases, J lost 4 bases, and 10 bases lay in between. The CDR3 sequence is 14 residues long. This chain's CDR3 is CASSVGDSSYGYTF. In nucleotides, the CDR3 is TGTGCCAGCAGCGTAGGAGATTCCAGCTATGGCTACACCTTC.

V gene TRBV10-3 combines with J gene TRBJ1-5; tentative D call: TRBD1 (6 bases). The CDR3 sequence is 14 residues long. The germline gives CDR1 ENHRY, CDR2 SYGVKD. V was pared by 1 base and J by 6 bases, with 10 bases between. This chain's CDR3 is CAISELGGLQPQHF. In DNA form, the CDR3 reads TGTGCCATCAGTGAGTTAGGGGGGCTTCAGCCCCAGCATTTT.

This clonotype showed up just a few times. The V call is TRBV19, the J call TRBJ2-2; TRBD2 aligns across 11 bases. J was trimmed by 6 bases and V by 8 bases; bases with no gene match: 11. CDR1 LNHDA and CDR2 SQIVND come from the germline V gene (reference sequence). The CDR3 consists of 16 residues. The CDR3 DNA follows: TGTGCCAGTCAGTTAGCGGGGGGGCTCGGGTCCGGGGAGCTGTTTTTT. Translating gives CASQLAGGLGSGELFF.

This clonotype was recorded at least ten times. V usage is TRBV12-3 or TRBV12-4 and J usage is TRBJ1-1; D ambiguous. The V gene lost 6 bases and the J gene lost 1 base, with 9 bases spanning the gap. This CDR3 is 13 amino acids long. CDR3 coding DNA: TGTGCCAGCAGCGGACGGAGGAACACTGAAGCTTTCTTT. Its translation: CASSGRRNTEAFF.

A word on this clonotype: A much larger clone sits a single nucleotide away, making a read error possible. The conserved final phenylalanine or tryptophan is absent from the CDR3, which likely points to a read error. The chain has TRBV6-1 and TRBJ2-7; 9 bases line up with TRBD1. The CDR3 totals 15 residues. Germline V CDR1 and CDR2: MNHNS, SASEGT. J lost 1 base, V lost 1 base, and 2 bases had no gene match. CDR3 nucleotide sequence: TGTGCCAGCAGTGAAGGGGGGACAGGGTCCTACGAGCAGTACTCC. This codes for CASSEGGTGSYEQYS.

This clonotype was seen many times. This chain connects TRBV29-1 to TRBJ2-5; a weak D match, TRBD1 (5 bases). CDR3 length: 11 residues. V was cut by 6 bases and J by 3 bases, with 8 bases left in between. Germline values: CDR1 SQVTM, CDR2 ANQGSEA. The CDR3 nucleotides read TGCAGCGTGACAGTAAAAGAGACCCAGTACTTC. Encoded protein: CSVTVKETQYF.

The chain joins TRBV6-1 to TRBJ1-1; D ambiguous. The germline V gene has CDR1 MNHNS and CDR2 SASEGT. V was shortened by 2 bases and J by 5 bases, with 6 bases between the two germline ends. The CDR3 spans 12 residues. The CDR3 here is CASSERTTEAFF. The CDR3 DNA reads TGTGCCAGCAGTGAACGGACTACTGAAGCTTTCTTT.

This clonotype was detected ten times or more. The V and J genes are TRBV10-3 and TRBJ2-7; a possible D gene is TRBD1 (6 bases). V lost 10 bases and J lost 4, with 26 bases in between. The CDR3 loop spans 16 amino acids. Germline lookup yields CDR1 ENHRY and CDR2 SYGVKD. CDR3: CATRDTSSMAVYEQYF. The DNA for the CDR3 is TGTGCCACCCGGGACACCTCAAGTATGGCAGTTTACGAGCAGTACTTC.

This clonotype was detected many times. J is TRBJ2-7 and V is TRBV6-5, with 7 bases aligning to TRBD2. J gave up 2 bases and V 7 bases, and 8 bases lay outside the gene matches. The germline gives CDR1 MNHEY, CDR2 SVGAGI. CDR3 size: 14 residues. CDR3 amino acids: CASKLAGQPYEQYF. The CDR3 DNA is TGTGCCAGCAAGTTAGCGGGCCAGCCCTACGAGCAGTACTTC.

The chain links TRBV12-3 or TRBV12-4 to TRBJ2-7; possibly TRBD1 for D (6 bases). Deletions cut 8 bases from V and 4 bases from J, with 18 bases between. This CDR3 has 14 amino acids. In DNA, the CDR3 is TGTGCCAGCTCCTTAAGAGGGGGTGGTTACGAGCAGTACTTC. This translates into CASSLRGGGYEQYF.

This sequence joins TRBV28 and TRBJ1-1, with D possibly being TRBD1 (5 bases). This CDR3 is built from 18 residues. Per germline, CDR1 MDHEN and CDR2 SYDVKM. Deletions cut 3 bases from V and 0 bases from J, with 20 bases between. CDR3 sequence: CASSFSSRQRYLNTEAFF. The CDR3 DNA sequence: TGTGCCAGCAGTTTCTCGTCTAGACAGAGGTATTTGAACACTGAAGCTTTCTTT. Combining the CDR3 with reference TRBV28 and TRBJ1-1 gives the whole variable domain DVKVTQSSRYLVKRTGEKVFLECVQDMDHENMFWYRQDPGLGLRLIYFSYDVKMKEKGDIPEGYSVSREKKERFSLILESASTNQTSMYLCASSFSSRQRYLNTEAFFGQGTRLTVV.

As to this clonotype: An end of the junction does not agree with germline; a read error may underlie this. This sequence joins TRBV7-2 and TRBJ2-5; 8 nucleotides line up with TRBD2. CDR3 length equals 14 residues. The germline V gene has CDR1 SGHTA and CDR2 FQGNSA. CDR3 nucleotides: TGTGCCAGCAGTCGGGGGGGGGTGCAAGAGACCGAGTACTTC. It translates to CASSRGGVQETEYF.

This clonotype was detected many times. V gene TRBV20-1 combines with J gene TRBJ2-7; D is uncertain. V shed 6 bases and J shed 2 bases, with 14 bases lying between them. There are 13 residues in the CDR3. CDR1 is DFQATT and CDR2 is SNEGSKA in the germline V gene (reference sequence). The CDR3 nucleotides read TGCAGTGCCCGAGGAGAGGCAACCTACGAGCAGTACTTC. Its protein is CSARGEATYEQYF.

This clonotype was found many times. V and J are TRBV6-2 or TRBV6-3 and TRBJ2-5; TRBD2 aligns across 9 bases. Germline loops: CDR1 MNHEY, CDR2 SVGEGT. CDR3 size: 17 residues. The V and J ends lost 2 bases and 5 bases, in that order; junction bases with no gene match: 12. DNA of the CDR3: TGTGCCAGCAGTTACCCGCTCGGCGGGGGGGCCACTGAGACCCAGTACTTC. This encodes CASSYPLGGGATETQYF.

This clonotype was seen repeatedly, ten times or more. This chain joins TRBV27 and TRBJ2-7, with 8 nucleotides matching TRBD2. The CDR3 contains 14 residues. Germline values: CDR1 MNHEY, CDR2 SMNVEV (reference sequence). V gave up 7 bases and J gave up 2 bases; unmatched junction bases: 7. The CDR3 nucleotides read TGTGCCAGCATTAGCGGGGCGGACCCCTACGAGCAGTACTTC. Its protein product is CASISGADPYEQYF.

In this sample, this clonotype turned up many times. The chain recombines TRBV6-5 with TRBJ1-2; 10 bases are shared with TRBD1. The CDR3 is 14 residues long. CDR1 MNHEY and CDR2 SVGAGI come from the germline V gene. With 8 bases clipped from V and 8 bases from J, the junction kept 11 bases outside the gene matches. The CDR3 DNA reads TGTGCCAGCGGAAAACTGGGACAGGGGATCGGCTACACCTTC. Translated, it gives CASGKLGQGIGYTF.

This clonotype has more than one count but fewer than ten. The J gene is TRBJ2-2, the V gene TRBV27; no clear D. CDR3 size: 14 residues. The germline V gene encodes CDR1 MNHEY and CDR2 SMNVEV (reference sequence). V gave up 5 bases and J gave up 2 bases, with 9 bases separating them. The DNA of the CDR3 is TGTGCCAGCAGTGTTGGGATCAACACCGGGGAGCTGTTTTTT. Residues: CASSVGINTGELFF.

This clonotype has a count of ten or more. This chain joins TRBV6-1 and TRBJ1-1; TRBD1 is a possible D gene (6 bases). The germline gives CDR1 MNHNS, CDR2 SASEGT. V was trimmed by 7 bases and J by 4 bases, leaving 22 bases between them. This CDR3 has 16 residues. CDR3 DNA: TGTGCCAGCACGGGGGGCCTCCGCACAGGCTTCACTGAAGCTTTCTTT. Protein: CASTGGLRTGFTEAFF.

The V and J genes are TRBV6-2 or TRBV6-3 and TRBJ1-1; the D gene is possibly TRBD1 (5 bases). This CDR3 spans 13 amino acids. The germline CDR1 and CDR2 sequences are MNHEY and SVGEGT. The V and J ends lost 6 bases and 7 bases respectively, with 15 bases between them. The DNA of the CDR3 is TGTGCCAGCAGGCTCGACAGTCCCAATGAAGCTTTCTTT. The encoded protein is CASRLDSPNEAFF.

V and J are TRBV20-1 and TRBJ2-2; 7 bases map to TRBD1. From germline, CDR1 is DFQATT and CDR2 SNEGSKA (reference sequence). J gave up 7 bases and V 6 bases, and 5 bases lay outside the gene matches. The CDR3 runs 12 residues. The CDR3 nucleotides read TGCAGTGCCACACAGGGGATCGGGGAGCTGTTTTTT. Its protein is CSATQGIGELFF.

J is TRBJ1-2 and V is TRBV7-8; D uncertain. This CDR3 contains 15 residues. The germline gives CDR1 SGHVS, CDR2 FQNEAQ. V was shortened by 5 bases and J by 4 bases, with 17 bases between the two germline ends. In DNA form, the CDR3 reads TGTGCCAGCAGCATTCTGTTGGGCTCCTCCTATGGCTACACCTTC. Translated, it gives CASSILLGSSYGYTF. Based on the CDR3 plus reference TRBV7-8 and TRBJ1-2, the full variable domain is GAGVSQSPRYKVAKRGQDVALRCDPISGHVSLFWYQQALGQGPEFLTYFQNEAQLDKSGLPSDRFFAERPEGSVSTLKIQRTQQEDSAVYLCASSILLGSSYGYTFGSGTRLTVV.

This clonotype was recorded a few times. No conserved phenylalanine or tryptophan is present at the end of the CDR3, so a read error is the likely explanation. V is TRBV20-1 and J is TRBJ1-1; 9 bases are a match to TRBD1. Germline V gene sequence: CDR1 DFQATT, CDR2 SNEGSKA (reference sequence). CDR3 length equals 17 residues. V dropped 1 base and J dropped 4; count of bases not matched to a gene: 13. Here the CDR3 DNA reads TGCAGTGCTAGAGTGTACAGGGGGCTCGTTCAAAGCACTGAAGCTTTCCTT. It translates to CSARVYRGLVQSTEAFL.